One sample yielded the 2 T cell receptor beta chains listed below, sequenced in a study of blood T cell repertoires in COVID-19. Sequencing used immunoSEQ multiplex PCR; TCRdb keeps in-frame clones, though not all of them. The sample contains roughly 190,000 clones, 65% to 90% of which appear only once. The sequencing input was PBMCs or T cells enriched from blood (not recorded which). These receptors were taken from a man in his forties or fifties who had recovered from COVID-19.

The J gene is TRBJ2-5, the V gene TRBV7-2; 8 bases line up with TRBD1. Germline CDR1 is SGHTA and CDR2 is FQGNSA. V lost 4 bases, J lost 5 bases, and 18 bases stayed unmatched. The CDR3 is 18 residues long. DNA of the CDR3: TGTGCCAGCAGCTCACTTCATCCCCGGGACAGGAAAGGGGAGACCCAGTACTTC. This codes for CASSSLHPRDRKGETQYF.

The rearrangement joins TRBV7-2 to TRBJ1-1; D gene ambiguous. The germline gives CDR1 SGHTA, CDR2 FQGNSA. V lost 0 bases to trimming and J lost 5 bases, with 10 bases between them. The CDR3 runs 14 residues. CDR3 DNA: TGTGCCAGCAGCTTAGCGTTTTCGGGTACTGAAGCTTTCTTT. It translates to CASSLAFSGTEAFF.